The clone carrying this TCR beta chain was seen just once. Its specificity is not known. Germline CDR1 is SQVTM and CDR2 is ANQGSEA. The ends lost 4 bases at V and 3 bases at J; junction bases unmatched: 3. The CDR3 sequence is 14 residues long. RNA was isolated and reverse transcribed to cDNA, the sequencing template. This table comes from immunoSEQ multiplex PCR, and its TCRdb copy is limited to in-frame clones, with some not included. Among around 250,000 clones, roughly 69% were seen once, and the ten largest hold around 1.2%. This sample is part of a study of CD8+ T cells in alopecia areata. Broader study findings: Affected scalp, especially in alopecia totalis/universalis, had a higher clonality than normal scalp did.

The clonotype was recovered from a human donor with alopecia areata. The chain has TRBV29-1 and TRBJ2-3, with 11 bases fitting TRBD2. The material was CD4+ T cells sorted from blood, obtained at week 0. The CDR3: CSVVSGGATDTQYF. CDR3 bases: TGCAGCGTTGTTAGCGGGGGGGCTACAGATACGCAGTATTTT.